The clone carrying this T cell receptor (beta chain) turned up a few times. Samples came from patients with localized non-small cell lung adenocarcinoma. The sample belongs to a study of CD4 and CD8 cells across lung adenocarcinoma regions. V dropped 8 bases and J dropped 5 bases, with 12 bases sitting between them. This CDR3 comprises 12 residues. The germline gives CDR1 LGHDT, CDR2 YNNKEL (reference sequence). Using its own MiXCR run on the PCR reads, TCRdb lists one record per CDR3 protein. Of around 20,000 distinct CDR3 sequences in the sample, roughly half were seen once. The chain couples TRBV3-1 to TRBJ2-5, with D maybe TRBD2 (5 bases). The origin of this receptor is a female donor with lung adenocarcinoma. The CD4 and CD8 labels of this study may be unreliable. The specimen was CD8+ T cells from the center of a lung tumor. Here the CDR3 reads CASLGPGETQYF. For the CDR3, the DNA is TGTGCCAGCTTGGGTCCGGGGGAGACCCAGTACTTC.